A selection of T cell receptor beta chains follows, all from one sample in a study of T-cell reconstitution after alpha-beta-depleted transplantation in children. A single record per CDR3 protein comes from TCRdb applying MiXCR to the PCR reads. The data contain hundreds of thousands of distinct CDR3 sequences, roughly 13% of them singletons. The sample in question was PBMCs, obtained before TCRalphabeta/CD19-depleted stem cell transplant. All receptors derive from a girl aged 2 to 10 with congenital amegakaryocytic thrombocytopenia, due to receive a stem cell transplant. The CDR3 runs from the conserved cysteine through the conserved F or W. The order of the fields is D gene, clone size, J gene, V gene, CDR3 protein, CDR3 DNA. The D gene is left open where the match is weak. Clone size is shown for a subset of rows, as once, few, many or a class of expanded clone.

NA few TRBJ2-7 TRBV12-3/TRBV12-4 CASTMTLGPYEQYF TGTGCCAGCACCATGACCCTCGGCCCCTACGAGCAGTACTTC
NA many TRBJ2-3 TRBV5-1 CASDLTAGVRDTQYF TGCGCCAGCGATTTGACGGCAGGGGTAAGAGATACGCAGTATTTT
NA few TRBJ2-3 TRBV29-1 CSVADSRSPYGADTQYF TGCAGCGTGGCGGACTCAAGGTCCCCCTACGGCGCGGATACGCAGTATTTT
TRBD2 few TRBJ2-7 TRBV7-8 CASGISGTAYEQYF TGTGCCAGTGGGATAAGCGGGACGGCCTACGAGCAGTACTTC
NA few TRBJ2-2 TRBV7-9 CASEGHANTGELFF TGTGCCAGCGAGGGACACGCGAACACCGGGGAGCTGTTTTTT
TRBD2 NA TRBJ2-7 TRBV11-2 CASSSPLAVPFGAYEQYF TGTGCCAGCAGCTCCCCCCTAGCGGTCCCCTTTGGGGCCTACGAGCAGTACTTC
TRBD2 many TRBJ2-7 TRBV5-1 CASSLILAGTYEQYF TGCGCCAGCAGCTTGATACTAGCGGGGACCTACGAGCAGTACTTC
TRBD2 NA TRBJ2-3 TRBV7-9 CASSPGTTGHTPDTQYF TGTGCCAGCAGCCCAGGGACTACCGGTCACACACCCGATACGCAGTATTTT
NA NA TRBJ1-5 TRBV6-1 CASMGLYSNQPQHF TGTGCCAGCATGGGACTTTATAGCAATCAGCCCCAGCATTTT
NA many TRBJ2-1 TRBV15 CATSRDPGYEQFF TGTGCCACCAGCAGAGATCCTGGGTATGAGCAGTTCTTC
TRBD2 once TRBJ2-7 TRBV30 CASAVPSGTREQNF TGTGCCTCCGCGGTGCCTAGCGGGACAAGGGAGCAGAACTTC
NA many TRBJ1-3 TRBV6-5 CASSYSSGAGNTIYF TGTGCCAGCAGTTACTCGTCAGGGGCTGGAAACACCATATATTTT
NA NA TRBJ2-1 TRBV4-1 CASSQAPGRINEQFF TGCGCCAGCAGCCAAGCCCCGGGGAGGATCAATGAGCAGTTCTTC
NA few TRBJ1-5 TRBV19 CASSGQNQPQHF TGTGCCAGTAGTGGACAAAATCAGCCCCAGCATTTT
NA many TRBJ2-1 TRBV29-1 CSVGSPREKVNEQFF TGCAGCGTTGGATCGCCTAGAGAGAAAGTCAATGAGCAGTTCTTC
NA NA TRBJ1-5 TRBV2 CASSEVFSNQPQHF TGTGCCAGCAGTGAAGTTTTTAGCAATCAGCCCCAGCATTTT
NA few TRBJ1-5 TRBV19 CASSIGVQNQPQHF TGTGCCAGTAGTATAGGTGTACAAAATCAGCCCCAGCATTTT
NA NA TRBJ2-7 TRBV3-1 CASSQDAPTTYEQYF TGTGCCAGCAGCCAAGACGCACCAACCACCTACGAGCAGTACTTC
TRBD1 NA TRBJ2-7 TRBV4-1 CASKGTGTYEQYF TGCGCCAGCAAGGGGACAGGGACCTACGAGCAGTACTTC
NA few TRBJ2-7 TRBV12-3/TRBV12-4 CASSLKRGISYEQYF TGTGCCAGCAGTTTAAAAAGGGGGATCTCCTACGAGCAGTACTTC
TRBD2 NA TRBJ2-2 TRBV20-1 CSASRLLWDVAGDTGELFF TGCAGTGCTTCCCGCCTCCTTTGGGACGTAGCGGGAGACACCGGGGAGCTGTTTTTT
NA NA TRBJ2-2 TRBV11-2 CASSLDAGSTGELFF TGTGCCAGCAGCTTGGACGCGGGGTCCACCGGGGAGCTGTTTTTT
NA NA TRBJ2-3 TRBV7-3 CASSLGPPTSPTDTQYF TGTGCCAGCAGCTTAGGGCCTCCTACCTCCCCCACAGATACGCAGTATTTT
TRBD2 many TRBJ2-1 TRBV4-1 CASSRPSGKLSSYNEQFF TGCGCCAGCAGCCGTCCTAGCGGGAAACTTAGCTCCTACAATGAGCAGTTCTTC
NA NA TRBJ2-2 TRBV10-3 CAISDRPFTGELFF TGTGCCATCAGTGATCGGCCCTTCACCGGGGAGCTGTTTTTT
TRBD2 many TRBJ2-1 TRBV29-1 CSVEPLAGGYNEQFF TGCAGCGTTGAACCCCTAGCGGGAGGGTACAATGAGCAGTTCTTC
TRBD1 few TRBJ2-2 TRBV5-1 CASSERQGASAGELFF TGCGCCAGCAGCGAGAGACAGGGAGCGTCGGCCGGGGAGCTGTTTTTT
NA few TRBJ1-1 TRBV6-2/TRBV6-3 CASSRGQGLGNTEAFF TGTGCCAGCAGCCGCGGACAAGGGCTGGGGAACACTGAAGCTTTCTTT
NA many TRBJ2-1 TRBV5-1 CASSLVGREQFF TGCGCCAGCAGCTTGGTGGGACGGGAGCAGTTCTTC
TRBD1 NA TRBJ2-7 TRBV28 CASSSLPGQGTEQYF TGTGCCAGCAGTTCATTACCGGGACAGGGTACCGAGCAGTACTTC
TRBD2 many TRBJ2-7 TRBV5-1 CASSSGGASFEQYF TGCGCCAGCAGCTCGGGGGGAGCGTCCTTCGAGCAGTACTTC
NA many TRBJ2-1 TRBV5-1 CASSPTTGSSYNEQFF TGCGCCAGCAGCCCTACGACTGGGAGCTCCTACAATGAGCAGTTCTTC
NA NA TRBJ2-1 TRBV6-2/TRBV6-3 CAGGGSSYNEQFF TGTGCCGGGGGGGGCTCCTCCTACAATGAGCAGTTCTTC
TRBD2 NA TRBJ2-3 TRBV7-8 CASSSRTSGGGNTQYF TGTGCCAGCAGCTCTCGGACTAGCGGGGGGGGAAATACGCAGTATTTT
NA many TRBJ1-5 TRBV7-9 CASSLFGQGLEPQHF TGTGCCAGCAGCCTATTTGGCCAGGGTTTAGAGCCCCAGCATTTT
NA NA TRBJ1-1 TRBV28 CASTNRRGPAEAFF TGTGCCAGCACCAATAGGCGGGGGCCGGCTGAAGCTTTCTTT
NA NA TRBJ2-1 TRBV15 CATSGHGYNEQFF TGTGCCACCAGCGGGCACGGCTACAATGAGCAGTTCTTC
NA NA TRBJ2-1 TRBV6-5 CASSYSKREANNEQFF TGTGCCAGCAGTTACTCGAAACGGGAAGCAAACAATGAGCAGTTCTTC
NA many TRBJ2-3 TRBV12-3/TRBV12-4 CATRRESSTDTQYF TGTGCCACCCGCAGGGAGTCAAGTACAGATACGCAGTATTTT
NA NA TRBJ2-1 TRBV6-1 CASRHYDPIDEQFF TGTGCCAGCAGGCATTACGACCCTATCGATGAGCAGTTCTTC
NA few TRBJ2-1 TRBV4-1 CASSQGGDNEQFF TGCGCCAGCAGCCAAGGGGGGGACAATGAGCAGTTCTTC
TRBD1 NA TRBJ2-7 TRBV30 CAWSTRTGGVPYEQYF TGTGCCTGGAGTACGAGAACAGGGGGCGTACCCTACGAGCAGTACTTC
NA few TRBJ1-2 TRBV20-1 CSARVQARGGYTF TGCAGTGCTAGAGTACAGGCCCGGGGGGGCTACACCTTC
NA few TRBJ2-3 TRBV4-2 CASSLSPGGSDTDTQYF TGTGCCAGCAGCCTCTCCCCCGGCGGGTCCGACACAGATACGCAGTATTTT
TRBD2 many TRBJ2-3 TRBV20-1 CSARSRLAATTDTQYF TGCAGTGCTAGATCGAGACTAGCGGCGACCACAGATACGCAGTATTTT
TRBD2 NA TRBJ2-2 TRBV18 CASSPDESGINTGELFF TGTGCCAGCTCACCCGATGAGAGCGGGATTAACACCGGGGAGCTGTTTTTT
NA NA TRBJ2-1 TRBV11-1 CASRTGTLEVPKGYNEQFF TGTGCCAGCAGAACCGGGACACTTGAGGTCCCTAAGGGCTACAATGAGCAGTTCTTC
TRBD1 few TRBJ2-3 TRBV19 CASRDRGADTQYF TGTGCCAGCCGGGACAGGGGCGCAGATACGCAGTATTTT
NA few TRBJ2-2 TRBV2 CASSVSSEPRTGELFF TGTGCCAGCAGTGTCTCTAGCGAACCGCGCACCGGGGAGCTGTTTTTT
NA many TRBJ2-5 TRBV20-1 CSASPTVRVTQETQYF TGCAGTGCTAGCCCGACCGTACGGGTTACCCAAGAGACCCAGTACTTC
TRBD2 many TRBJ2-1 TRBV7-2 CASSLAASGHNEQFF TGTGCCAGCAGCTTAGCGGCTAGCGGCCACAATGAGCAGTTCTTC
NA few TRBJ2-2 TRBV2 CASSPSVRGELFF TGTGCCAGCAGTCCAAGTGTGCGAGGGGAGCTGTTTTTT
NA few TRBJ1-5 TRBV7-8 CASSLYRQGGNQPQHF TGTGCCAGCAGCTTATACCGCCAGGGTGGGAATCAGCCCCAGCATTTT